The next 7 T cell receptor beta chains were all read from a single sample in a study of CXCR3-negative and CXCR3-positive naive CD8 T cells. Preparation of TRB cDNA libraries relied on 5' RACE carrying UMI labels. Using the 5' RACE reads, TCRdb records one entry per CDR3 protein without DNA. The sample data list some 130,000 distinct CDR3 sequences. Sequencing was carried out using naive CXCR3- CD8+ T cells from blood. The subset here: CD45RO-CCR7+CD27+CD95- naive CD8+ T cells lacking CXCR3 (TNR3-). Source of these receptors: a human donor in good health. Some clones in this sample may be carry-over from other donors' samples.

The rearrangement joins TRBV5-6 to TRBJ2-3; TCRdb's assignment of TRBD2 cannot be checked, as there is no DNA. Germline CDR1 reads SGHDT; CDR2 reads YYEEEE. The CDR3 is 15 residues long. This CDR3 is CASSFFPDFKDTQYF.

The V gene is TRBV27, the J gene TRBJ2-7; TCRdb designates TRBD1, a call that cannot be tested without DNA. This CDR3 comprises 14 residues. Germline V gives CDR1 MNHEY, CDR2 SMNVEV (reference sequence). The CDR3 loop is CASSPWGQYYEQYF.

The rearrangement uses TRBV29-1 and TRBJ1-2; with no DNA, the TCRdb D assignment of TRBD1 cannot be verified. This CDR3 comprises 11 residues. Germline V gene sequence: CDR1 SQVTM, CDR2 ANQGSEA. The CDR3 reads CSVSLSDGYTF.

The CDR3 sequence is CSATDSGDTQYF. The chain couples TRBV20-1 to TRBJ2-3. Germline V lookup: CDR1 DFQATT, CDR2 SNEGSKA (reference sequence). This CDR3 is 12 amino acids long.

This chain links TRBV11-2 with TRBJ2-1; TCRdb's assignment of TRBD2 cannot be checked, as there is no DNA. Germline V gives CDR1 SGHAT, CDR2 FQNNGV. This CDR3 spans 15 amino acids. The CDR3 protein is CASSLDHLMRDEQFF.

The V gene is TRBV14, the J gene TRBJ2-1; the TRBD1 assignment by TCRdb is unverifiable without DNA. The CDR3 extends over 16 amino acids. Germline V gene data show CDR1 as SGHDN and CDR2 as FVKESK. The CDR3: CASSQDWGADYNEQFF.

This chain uses TRBV7-2 with TRBJ1-6. Germline CDR1 SGHTA, CDR2 FQGNSA. The CDR3 consists of 16 residues. The CDR3 is CASSLVGTNYNSPLHF.